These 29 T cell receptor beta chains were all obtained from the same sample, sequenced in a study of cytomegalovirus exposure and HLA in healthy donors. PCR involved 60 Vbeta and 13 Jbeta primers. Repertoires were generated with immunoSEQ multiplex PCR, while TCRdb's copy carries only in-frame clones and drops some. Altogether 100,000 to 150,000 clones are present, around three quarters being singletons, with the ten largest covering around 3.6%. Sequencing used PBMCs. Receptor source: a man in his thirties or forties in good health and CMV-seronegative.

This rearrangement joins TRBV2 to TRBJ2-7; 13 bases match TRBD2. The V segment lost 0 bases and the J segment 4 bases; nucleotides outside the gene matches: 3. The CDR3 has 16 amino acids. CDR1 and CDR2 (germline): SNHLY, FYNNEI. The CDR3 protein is CASSEAGTSGNYEQYF. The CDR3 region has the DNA TGTGCCAGCAGTGAAGCAGGGACTAGCGGGAATTACGAGCAGTACTTC.

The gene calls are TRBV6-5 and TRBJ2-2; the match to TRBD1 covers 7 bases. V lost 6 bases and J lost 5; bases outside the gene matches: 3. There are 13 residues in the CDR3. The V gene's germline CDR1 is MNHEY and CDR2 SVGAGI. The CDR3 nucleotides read TGTGCCAGCAGGGGACAGATTACCGGGGAGCTGTTTTTT. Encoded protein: CASRGQITGELFF.

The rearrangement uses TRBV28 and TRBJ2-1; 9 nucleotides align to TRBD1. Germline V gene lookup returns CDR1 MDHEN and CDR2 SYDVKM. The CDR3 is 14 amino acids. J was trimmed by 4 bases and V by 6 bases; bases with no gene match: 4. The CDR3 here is CASRGTGKYNEQFF. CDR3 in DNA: TGTGCCAGCAGAGGGACAGGGAAGTACAATGAGCAGTTCTTC.

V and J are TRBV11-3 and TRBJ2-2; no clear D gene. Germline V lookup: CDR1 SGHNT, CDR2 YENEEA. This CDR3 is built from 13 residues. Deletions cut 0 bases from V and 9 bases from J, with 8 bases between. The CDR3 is CASSLDSNRELFF. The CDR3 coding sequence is TGTGCCAGCAGCTTAGATTCCAACAGGGAGCTGTTTTTT.

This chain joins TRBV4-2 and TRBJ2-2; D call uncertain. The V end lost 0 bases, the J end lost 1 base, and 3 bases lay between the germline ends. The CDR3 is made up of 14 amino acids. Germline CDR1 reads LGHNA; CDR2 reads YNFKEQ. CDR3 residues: CASSQDGNTGELFF. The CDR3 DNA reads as TGTGCCAGCAGCCAAGACGGGAACACCGGGGAGCTGTTTTTT.

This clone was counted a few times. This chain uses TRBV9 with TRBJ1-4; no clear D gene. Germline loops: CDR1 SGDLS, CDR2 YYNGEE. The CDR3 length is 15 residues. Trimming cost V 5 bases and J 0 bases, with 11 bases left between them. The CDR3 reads CASRAEDATNEKLFF. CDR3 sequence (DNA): TGTGCCAGCAGAGCGGAGGATGCAACTAATGAAAAACTGTTTTTT.

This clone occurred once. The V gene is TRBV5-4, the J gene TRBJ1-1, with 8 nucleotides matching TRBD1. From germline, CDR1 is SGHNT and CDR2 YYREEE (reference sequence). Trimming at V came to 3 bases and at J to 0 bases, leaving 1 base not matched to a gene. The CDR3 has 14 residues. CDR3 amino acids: CASSSDRVNTEAFF. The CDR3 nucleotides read TGTGCCAGCAGCTCGGACAGGGTGAACACTGAAGCTTTCTTT.

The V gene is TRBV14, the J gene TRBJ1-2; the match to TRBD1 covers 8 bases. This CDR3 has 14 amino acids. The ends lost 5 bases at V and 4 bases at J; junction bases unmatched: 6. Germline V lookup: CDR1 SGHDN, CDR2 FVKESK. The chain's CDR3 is CASSEGQVFYGYTF. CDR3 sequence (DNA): TGTGCCAGCAGCGAGGGACAGGTCTTCTATGGCTACACCTTC.

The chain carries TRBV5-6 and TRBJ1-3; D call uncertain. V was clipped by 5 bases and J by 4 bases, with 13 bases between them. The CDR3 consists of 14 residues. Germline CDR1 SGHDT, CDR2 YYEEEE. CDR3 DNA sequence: TGTGCCAGCAGGTTGACGTCGGGAGGAAACACCATATATTTT. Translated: CASRLTSGGNTIYF.

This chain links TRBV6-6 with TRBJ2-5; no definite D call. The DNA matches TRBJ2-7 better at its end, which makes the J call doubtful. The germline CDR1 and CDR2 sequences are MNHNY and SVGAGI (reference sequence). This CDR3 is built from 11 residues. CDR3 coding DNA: TGTGCCAGCAGTTCCCCGAACGAGCAGTACTTC. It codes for CASSSPNEQYF.

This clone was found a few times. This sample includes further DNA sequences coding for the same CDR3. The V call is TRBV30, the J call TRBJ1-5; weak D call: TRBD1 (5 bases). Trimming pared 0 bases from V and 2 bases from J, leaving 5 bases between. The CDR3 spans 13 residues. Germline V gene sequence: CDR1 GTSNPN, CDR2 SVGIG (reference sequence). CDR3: CAWSVGGNQPQHF. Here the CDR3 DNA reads TGTGCCTGGAGTGTAGGGGGCAATCAGCCCCAGCATTTT.

CDR3 in amino acids: CASSRDSGSAEKLFF. The CDR3 bases are TGCGCCAGCAGCCGGGACAGTGGATCAGCTGAAAAACTGTTTTTT. The chain uses TRBV5-1 and TRBJ1-4; 7 nucleotides line up with TRBD1. The length of the CDR3 is 15 residues. Germline loops: CDR1 SGHRS, CDR2 YFSETQ. With V trimmed by 4 bases and J by 7 bases, 10 bases remained unmatched. Looking up the rest from reference TRBV5-1 and TRBJ1-4 gives the full variable domain: KAGVTQTPRYLIKTRGQQVTLSCSPISGHRSVSWYQQTPGQGLQFLFEYFSETQRNKGNFPGRFSGRQFSNSRSEMNVSTLELGDSALYLCASSRDSGSAEKLFFGSGTQLSVL.

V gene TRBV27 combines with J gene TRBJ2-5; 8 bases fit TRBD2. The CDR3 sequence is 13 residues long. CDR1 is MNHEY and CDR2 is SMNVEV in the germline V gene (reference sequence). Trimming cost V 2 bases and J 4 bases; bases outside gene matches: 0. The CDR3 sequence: CASSLREGETQYF. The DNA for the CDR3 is TGTGCCAGCAGTTTACGGGAGGGAGAGACCCAGTACTTC.

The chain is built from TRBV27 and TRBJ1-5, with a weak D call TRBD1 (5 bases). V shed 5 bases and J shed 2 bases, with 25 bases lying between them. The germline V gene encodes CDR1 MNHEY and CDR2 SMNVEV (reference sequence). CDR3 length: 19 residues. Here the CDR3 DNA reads TGTGCCAGCAGTACCTTGGTAGGGGATTTCGCATCGGGCAATCAGCCCCAGCATTTT. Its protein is CASSTLVGDFASGNQPQHF.

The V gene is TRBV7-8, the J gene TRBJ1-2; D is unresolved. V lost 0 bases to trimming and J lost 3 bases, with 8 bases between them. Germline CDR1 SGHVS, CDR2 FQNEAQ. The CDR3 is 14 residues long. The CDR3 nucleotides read TGTGCCAGCAGCTTAGCGCGAAATGACTATGGCTACACCTTC. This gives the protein CASSLARNDYGYTF. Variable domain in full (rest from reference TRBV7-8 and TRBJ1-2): GAGVSQSPRYKVAKRGQDVALRCDPISGHVSLFWYQQALGQGPEFLTYFQNEAQLDKSGLPSDRFFAERPEGSVSTLKIQRTQQEDSAVYLCASSLARNDYGYTFGSGTRLTVV.

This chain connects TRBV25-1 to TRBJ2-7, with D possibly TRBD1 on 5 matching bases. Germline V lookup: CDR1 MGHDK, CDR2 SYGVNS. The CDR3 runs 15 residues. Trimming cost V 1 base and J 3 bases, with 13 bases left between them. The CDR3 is CASSESKGNVYEQYF. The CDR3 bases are TGTGCCAGCAGTGAATCCAAGGGGAACGTCTACGAGCAGTACTTC.

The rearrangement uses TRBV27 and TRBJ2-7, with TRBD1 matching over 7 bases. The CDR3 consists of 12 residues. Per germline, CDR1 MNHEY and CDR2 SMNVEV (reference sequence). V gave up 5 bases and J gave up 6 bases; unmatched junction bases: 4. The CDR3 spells CASSPRTGEQYF. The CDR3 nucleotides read TGTGCCAGCAGTCCCCGGACAGGCGAGCAGTACTTC.

This CDR3 is CASSNTGTGISSYEQYF. CDR3 DNA sequence: TGTGCCAGCTCAAATACCGGGACAGGGATCAGCTCCTACGAGCAGTACTTC. The rearrangement joins TRBV18 to TRBJ2-7; 9 bases line up with TRBD1. The V segment lost 5 bases and the J segment 0 bases; nucleotides outside the gene matches: 11. This CDR3 contains 17 residues. Germline CDR1 and CDR2: KGHSH and LQKENI. Using reference TRBV18 and TRBJ2-7 for the parts outside the CDR3, the full variable domain is NAGVMQNPRHLVRRRGQEARLRCSPMKGHSHVYWYRQLPEEGLKFMVYLQKENIIDESGMPKERFSAEFPKEGPSILRIQQVVRGDSAAYFCASSNTGTGISSYEQYFGPGTRLTVT.

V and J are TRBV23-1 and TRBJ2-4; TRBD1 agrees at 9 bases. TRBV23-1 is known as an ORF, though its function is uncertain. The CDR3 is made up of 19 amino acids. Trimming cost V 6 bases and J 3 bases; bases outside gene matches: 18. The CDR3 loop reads CASSPRGQGYVLGKNIQYF. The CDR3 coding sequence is TGCGCCAGCAGCCCACGGGGACAGGGTTACGTGCTGGGCAAAAACATTCAGTACTTC.

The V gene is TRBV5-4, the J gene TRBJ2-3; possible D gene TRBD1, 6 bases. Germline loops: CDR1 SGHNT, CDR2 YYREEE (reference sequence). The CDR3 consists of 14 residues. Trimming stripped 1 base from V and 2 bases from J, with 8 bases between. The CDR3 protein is CASSLQGYTDTQYF. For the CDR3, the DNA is TGTGCCAGCAGCTTGCAGGGGTACACAGATACGCAGTATTTT.

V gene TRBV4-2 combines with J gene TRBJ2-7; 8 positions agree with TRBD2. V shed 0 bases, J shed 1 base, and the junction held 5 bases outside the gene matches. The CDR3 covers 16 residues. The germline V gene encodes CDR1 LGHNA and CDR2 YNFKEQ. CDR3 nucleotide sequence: TGTGCCAGCAGCCAAGAACAGCGGGGGCCTTCCTACGAGCAGTACTTC. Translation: CASSQEQRGPSYEQYF.

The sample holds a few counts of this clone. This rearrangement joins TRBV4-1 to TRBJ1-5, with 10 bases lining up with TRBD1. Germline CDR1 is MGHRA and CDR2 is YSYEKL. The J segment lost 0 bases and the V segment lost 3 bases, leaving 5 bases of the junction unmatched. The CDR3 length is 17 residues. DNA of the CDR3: TGCGCCAGCAGCCAGGTTTGGACAGGGGGTAGCAATCAGCCCCAGCATTTT. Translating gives CASSQVWTGGSNQPQHF.

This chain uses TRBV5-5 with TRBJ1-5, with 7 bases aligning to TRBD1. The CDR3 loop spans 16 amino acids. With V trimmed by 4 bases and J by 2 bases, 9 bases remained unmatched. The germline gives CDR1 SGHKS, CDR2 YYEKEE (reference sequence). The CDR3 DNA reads TGTGCCAGCAGCCCAGCGCAGGGGGTTGGCAATCAGCCCCAGCATTTT. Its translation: CASSPAQGVGNQPQHF.

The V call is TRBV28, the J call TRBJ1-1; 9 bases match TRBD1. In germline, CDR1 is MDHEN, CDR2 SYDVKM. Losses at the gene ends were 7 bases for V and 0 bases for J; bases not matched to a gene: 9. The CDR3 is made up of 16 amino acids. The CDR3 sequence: CASTSGQGILNTEAFF. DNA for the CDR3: TGTGCCAGCACCTCAGGACAGGGGATATTGAACACTGAAGCTTTCTTT.

The CDR3 spells CASSFRGGRGYTF. The CDR3 bases are TGTGCCAGCAGCTTTAGGGGGGGAAGGGGCTACACCTTC. This rearrangement joins TRBV13 to TRBJ1-2; D might be TRBD1 (6 bases). The germline gives CDR1 PRHDT, CDR2 FYEKMQ (reference sequence). This CDR3 region has 13 residues. Trimming stripped 3 bases from V and 8 bases from J, with 13 bases between.

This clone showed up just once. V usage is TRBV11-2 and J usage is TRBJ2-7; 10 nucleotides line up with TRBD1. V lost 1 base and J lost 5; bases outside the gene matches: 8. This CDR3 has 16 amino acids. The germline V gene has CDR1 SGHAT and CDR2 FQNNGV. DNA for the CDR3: TGTGCCAGCAGCTTAGGCTTGAGACAGGGGGCCCACGAGCAGTACTTC. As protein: CASSLGLRQGAHEQYF.

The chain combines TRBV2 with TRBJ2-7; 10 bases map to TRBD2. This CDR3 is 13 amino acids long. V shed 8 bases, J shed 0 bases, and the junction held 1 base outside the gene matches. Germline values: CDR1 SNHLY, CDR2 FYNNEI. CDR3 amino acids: CASRLAGSYEQYF. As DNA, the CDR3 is TGTGCCAGCCGACTAGCGGGCTCCTACGAGCAGTACTTC.

The DNA of the CDR3 is TGTGCCAGCAGTTTAGCGGGGGGGCGATTTAATTCACCCCTCCACTTT. It codes for CASSLAGGRFNSPLHF. The chain is built from TRBV27 and TRBJ1-6; TRBD1 might be the D (6 bases). Germline CDR1 reads MNHEY; CDR2 reads SMNVEV (reference sequence). V was trimmed by 2 bases and J by 6 bases, leaving 14 bases between them. The CDR3 is made up of 16 amino acids.

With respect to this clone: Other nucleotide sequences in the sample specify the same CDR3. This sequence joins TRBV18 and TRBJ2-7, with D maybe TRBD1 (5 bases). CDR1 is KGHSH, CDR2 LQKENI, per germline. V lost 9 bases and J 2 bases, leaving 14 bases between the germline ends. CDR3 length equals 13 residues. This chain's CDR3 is CASRRGPTYEQYF. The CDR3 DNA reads TGTGCCAGTAGAAGGGGCCCCACCTACGAGCAGTACTTC.